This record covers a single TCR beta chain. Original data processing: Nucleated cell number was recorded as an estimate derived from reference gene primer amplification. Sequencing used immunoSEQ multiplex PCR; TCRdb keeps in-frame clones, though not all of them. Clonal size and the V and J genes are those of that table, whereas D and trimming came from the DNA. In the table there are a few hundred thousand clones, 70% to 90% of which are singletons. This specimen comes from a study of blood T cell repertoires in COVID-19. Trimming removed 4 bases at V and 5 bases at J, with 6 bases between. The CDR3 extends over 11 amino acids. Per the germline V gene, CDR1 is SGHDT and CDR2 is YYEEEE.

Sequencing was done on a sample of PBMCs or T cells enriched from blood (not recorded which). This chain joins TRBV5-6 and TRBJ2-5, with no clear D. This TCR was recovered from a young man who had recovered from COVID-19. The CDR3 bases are TGTGCCAGCAGCCGTATGGAGACCCAGTACTTC. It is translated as CASSRMETQYF.